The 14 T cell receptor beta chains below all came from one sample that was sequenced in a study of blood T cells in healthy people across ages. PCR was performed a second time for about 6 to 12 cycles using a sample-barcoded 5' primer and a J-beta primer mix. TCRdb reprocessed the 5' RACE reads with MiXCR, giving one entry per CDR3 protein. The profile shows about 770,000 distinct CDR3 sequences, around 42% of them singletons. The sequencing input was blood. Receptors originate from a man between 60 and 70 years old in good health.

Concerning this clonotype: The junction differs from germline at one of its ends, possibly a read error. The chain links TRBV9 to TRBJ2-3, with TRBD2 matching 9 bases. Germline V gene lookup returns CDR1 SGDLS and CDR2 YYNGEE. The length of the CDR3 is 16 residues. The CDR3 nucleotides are TGTGCCAGCAGCTCCTCAGCGGCTAGCGGGGTGGATACGCGGTATTTT. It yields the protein CASSSSAASGVDTRYF.

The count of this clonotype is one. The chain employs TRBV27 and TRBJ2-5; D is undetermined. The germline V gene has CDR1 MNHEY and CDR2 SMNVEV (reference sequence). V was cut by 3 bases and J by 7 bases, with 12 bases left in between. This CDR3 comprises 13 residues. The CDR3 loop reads CASSFQYRRTQYF. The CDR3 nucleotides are TGTGCCAGCAGTTTCCAGTACCGAAGGACCCAGTACTTC.

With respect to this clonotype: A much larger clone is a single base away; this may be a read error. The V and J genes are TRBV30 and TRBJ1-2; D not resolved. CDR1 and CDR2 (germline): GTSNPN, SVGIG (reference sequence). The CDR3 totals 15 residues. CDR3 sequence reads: CAWSIQVVTNYGCTF. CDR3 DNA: TGTGCCTGGAGCATCCAAGTGGTTACTAACTATGGCTGCACCTTC.

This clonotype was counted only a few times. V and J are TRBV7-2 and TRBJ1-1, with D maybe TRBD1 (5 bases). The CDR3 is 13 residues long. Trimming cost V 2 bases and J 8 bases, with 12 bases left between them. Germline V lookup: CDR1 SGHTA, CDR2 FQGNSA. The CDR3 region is CASSLQGSIEAFF. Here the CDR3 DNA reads TGTGCCAGCAGCTTACAGGGATCAATAGAAGCTTTCTTT.

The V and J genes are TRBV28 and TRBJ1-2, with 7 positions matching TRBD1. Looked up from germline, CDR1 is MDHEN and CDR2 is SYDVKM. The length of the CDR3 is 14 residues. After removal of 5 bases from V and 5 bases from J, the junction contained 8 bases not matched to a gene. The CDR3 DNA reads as TGTGCCAGCAGTATCTCGGCGGGACAGTATGGCTACACCTTC. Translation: CASSISAGQYGYTF.

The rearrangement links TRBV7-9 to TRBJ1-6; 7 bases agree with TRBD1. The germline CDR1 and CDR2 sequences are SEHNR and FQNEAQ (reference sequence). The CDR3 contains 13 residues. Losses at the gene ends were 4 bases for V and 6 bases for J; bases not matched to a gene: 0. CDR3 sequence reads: CASSSGGNSPLHF. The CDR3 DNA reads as TGTGCCAGCAGCTCAGGGGGTAATTCACCCCTCCACTTT.

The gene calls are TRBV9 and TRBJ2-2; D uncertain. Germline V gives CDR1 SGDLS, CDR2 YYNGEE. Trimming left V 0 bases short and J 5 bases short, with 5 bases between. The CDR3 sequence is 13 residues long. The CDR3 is CASSVVGTGELFF. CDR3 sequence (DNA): TGTGCCAGCAGCGTAGTTGGAACCGGGGAGCTGTTTTTT.

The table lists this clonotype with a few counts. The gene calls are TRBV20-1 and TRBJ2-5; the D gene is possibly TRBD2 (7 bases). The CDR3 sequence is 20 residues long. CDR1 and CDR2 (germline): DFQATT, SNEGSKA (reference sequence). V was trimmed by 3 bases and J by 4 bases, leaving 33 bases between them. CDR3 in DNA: TGCAGTGCTAGCGATCCCCGAGGGGGGGATATACCTTGGGGGGGAGAGACCCAGTACTTC. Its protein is CSASDPRGGDIPWGGETQYF.

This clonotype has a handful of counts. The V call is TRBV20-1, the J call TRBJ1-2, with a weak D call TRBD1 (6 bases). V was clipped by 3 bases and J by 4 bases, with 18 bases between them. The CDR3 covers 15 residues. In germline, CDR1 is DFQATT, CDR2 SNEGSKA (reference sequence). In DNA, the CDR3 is TGCAGTGCTAGCCCCCCCCGGACAGCGAGCTATGGCTACACCTTC. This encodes CSASPPRTASYGYTF.

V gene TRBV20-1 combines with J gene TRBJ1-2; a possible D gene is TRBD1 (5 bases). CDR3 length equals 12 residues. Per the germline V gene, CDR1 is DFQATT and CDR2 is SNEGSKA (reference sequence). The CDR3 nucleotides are TGCAGCGGCGCTAGGGGTGGGGATGGCTACACCTTC. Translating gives CSGARGGDGYTF.

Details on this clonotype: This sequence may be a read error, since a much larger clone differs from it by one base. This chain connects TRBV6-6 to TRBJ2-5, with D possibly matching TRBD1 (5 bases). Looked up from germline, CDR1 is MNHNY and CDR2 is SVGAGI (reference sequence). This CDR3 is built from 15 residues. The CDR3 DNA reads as TGTGCCAGCAGTTACGCTGGGGCAGGACAAGAGACCCGGTACTTC. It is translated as CASSYAGAGQETRYF.

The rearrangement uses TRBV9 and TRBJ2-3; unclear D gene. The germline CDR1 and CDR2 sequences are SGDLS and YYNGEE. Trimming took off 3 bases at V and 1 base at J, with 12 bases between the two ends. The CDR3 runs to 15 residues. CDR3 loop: CASSATRPGTDTQYF. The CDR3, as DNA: TGTGCCAGCAGCGCAACTCGACCCGGCACAGATACGCAGTATTTT.

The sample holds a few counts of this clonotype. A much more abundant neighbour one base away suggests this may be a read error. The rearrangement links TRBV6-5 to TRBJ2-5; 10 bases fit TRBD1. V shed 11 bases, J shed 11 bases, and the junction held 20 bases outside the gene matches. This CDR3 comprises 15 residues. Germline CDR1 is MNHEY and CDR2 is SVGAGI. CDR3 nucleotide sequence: TGTGCCGCAGCCGCACCGGGACAGGGGAGCTATGAGCAGTACTTC. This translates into CAAAAPGQGSYEQYF.

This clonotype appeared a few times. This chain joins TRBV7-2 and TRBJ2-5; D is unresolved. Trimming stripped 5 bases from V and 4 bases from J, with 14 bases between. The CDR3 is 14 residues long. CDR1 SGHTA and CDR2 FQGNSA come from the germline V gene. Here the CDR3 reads CASSLSSQAETQYF. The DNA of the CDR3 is TGTGCCAGCAGCCTCTCTTCCCAGGCAGAGACCCAGTACTTC. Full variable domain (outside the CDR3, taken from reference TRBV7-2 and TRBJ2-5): GAGVSQSPSNKVTEKGKDVELRCDPISGHTALYWYRQSLGQGLEFLIYFQGNSAPDKSGLPSDRFSAERTGGSVSTLTIQRTQQEDSAVYLCASSLSSQAETQYFGPGTRLLVL.